The 26 T cell receptor beta chains below all came from one sample that was sequenced in a study of T cell responses to AZD1222 COVID-19 vaccine. The method was immunoSEQ multiplex PCR; TCRdb's version includes in-frame clones alone and lacks a portion of them. The table has about 120,000 clones, around 90% seen once. The material was peripheral blood, obtained 28 days after the second dose of the MenACWY control vaccine. These receptors were taken from an adult who received the MenACWY meningococcal vaccine as a control.

The gene calls are TRBV28 and TRBJ2-3; unclear D gene. From germline, CDR1 is MDHEN and CDR2 SYDVKM. The CDR3 runs to 14 residues. V dropped 3 bases and J dropped 1 base, with 8 bases sitting between them. The CDR3 here is CASSFGHRTDTQYF. The DNA for the CDR3 is TGTGCCAGCAGTTTCGGCCACCGCACAGATACGCAGTATTTT.

The sample holds a few counts of this clone. The chain employs TRBV2 and TRBJ2-3; no firm D call. V lost 3 bases and J lost 0, with 13 bases in between. The germline CDR1 and CDR2 sequences are SNHLY and FYNNEI. CDR3 length: 16 residues. The CDR3 DNA sequence: TGTGCCAGCAGTGACATATGGGAAGATAGCACAGATACGCAGTATTTT. Translated, it gives CASSDIWEDSTDTQYF.

The chain is built from TRBV10-3 and TRBJ2-7, with unresolved D. V lost 2 bases and J lost 2, with 10 bases in between. The CDR3 is made up of 14 amino acids. CDR1 is ENHRY, CDR2 SYGVKD, per germline. CDR3 in amino acids: CAISEGVSAYEQYF. The CDR3 DNA reads TGTGCCATCAGTGAGGGCGTATCAGCCTACGAGCAGTACTTC.

The rearrangement links TRBV7-9 to TRBJ1-1; D might be TRBD1 (5 bases). Trimming cost V 0 bases and J 0 bases, with 8 bases left between them. Germline loops: CDR1 SEHNR, CDR2 FQNEAQ (reference sequence). CDR3 size: 15 residues. The CDR3 region is CASSLARGVNTEAFF. CDR3 coding DNA: TGTGCCAGCAGCTTAGCGCGGGGGGTGAACACTGAAGCTTTCTTT.

V and J are TRBV27 and TRBJ2-7; no clear D gene. Germline V gene lookup returns CDR1 MNHEY and CDR2 SMNVEV (reference sequence). The CDR3 covers 12 residues. Trimming took 6 bases from V and 4 from J, leaving 10 bases between them. The CDR3 region has the DNA TGTGCCAGCAGCGCCACGAGTTACGAGCAGTACTTC. Translation: CASSATSYEQYF.

The V and J genes are TRBV21-1 and TRBJ2-7; the D call TRBD2 from the table was never checked on the DNA. TRBV21-1 is marked as a pseudogene. The CDR3 loop spans 17 amino acids. In nucleotides, the CDR3 is TGTGCCAGCAGCAAAGATTGCAGCGGGGTTACCTCCTACGAGCAGTACGTC. Protein sequence: CASSKDCSGVTSYEQYV.

This chain links TRBV6-5 with TRBJ1-2; D is perhaps TRBD1 (6 bases). The V end was cut by 8 bases, the J end by 6 bases, with 16 bases between. The CDR3 runs to 13 residues. The germline gives CDR1 MNHEY, CDR2 SVGAGI. CDR3 sequence (DNA): TGTGCCAGCTGGGGGGGCCCCGGGGATGGCTACACCTTC. It translates to CASWGGPGDGYTF.

The chain is built from TRBV7-7 and TRBJ1-1; D is unclear. V was shortened by 5 bases and J by 2 bases, with 9 bases between the two germline ends. Per the germline V gene, CDR1 is SSHAT and CDR2 is FNYEAQ (reference sequence). This CDR3 has 13 amino acids. The CDR3 region has the DNA TGTGCCAGCAGCGCCTACAGTAACACTGAAGCTTTCTTT. Translated: CASSAYSNTEAFF.

The rearrangement uses TRBV27 and TRBJ2-2, with D uncertain. Trimming stripped 3 bases from V and 7 bases from J, with 9 bases between. The CDR3 totals 13 residues. Germline CDR1 reads MNHEY; CDR2 reads SMNVEV (reference sequence). The CDR3 reads CASSLVLSGELFF. CDR3 DNA: TGTGCCAGCAGTTTGGTCCTTAGCGGGGAGCTGTTTTTT.

The chain recombines TRBV18 with TRBJ2-7; D may be TRBD1 (6 bases). Between the trimmed V and J ends, which lost 3 bases and 1 base, there was a span of 7 bases. The CDR3 covers 13 residues. Germline assignment: CDR1 KGHSH and CDR2 LQKENI. The CDR3 sequence is CASSPGTSYEQYV. The CDR3 DNA reads TGTGCCAGCTCACCGGGGACATCCTACGAGCAGTACGTC.

The genes are TRBV7-2 and TRBJ2-3; 10 bases are a match to TRBD2. CDR3 length equals 18 residues. Germline CDR1 reads SGHTA; CDR2 reads FQGNSA. Trimming cost V 0 bases and J 7 bases; bases outside gene matches: 13. CDR3 sequence reads: CASSLAGLASNWENTQYF. The CDR3 DNA reads TGTGCCAGCAGCTTAGCGGGACTAGCGTCCAATTGGGAAAATACGCAGTATTTT.

The chain is built from TRBV9 and TRBJ1-1, with unresolved D. CDR3 length equals 15 residues. Looked up from germline, CDR1 is SGDLS and CDR2 is YYNGEE. The germline V and J ends were trimmed by 0 bases and 3 bases, with 12 bases remaining between them. Here the CDR3 DNA reads TGTGCCAGCAGCGTAGGAGGTAATCAGGACACTGAAGCTTTCTTT. This gives the protein CASSVGGNQDTEAFF. The complete variable domain, with remaining parts taken from reference TRBV9 and TRBJ1-1, reads DSGVTQTPKHLITATGQRVTLRCSPRSGDLSVYWYQQSLDQGLQFLIQYYNGEERAKGNILERFSAQQFPDLHSELNLSSLELGDSALYFCASSVGGNQDTEAFFGQGTRLTVV.

This clone was detected only once. The J gene is TRBJ2-3, the V gene TRBV4-2, with TRBD2 matching 10 bases. Germline CDR1 reads LGHNA; CDR2 reads YNFKEQ. This CDR3 comprises 15 residues. J lost 6 bases, V lost 4 bases, and 7 bases had no gene match. The CDR3 reads CASSRLAGVLDTQYF. For the CDR3, the DNA is TGTGCCAGCAGCCGGCTAGCGGGAGTCCTGGATACGCAGTATTTT.

This clone was counted once. The chain employs TRBV27 and TRBJ2-7; either TRBD1 or TRBD2 may fit D (5 bases each). The CDR3 loop spans 17 amino acids. Trimming shortened V by 5 bases and J by 0 bases, and 20 bases separated the two germline ends. Germline-derived CDR1 and CDR2 are MNHEY and SMNVEV (reference sequence). DNA for the CDR3: TGTGCCAGCAGTCGGCCCGAGGGACGTCAAAACTCCTACGAGCAGTACTTC. As protein: CASSRPEGRQNSYEQYF.

The V gene is TRBV7-9, the J gene TRBJ1-4; TRBD1 agrees at 8 bases. V was pared by 5 bases and J by 4 bases, with 9 bases of the junction left unmatched. The germline CDR1 and CDR2 sequences are SEHNR and FQNEAQ (reference sequence). This CDR3 region has 16 residues. CDR3 coding DNA: TGTGCCAGCAGCCTACCCGGACAGGGACTTAATGAAAAACTGTTTTTT. Encoded protein: CASSLPGQGLNEKLFF.

The gene calls are TRBV28 and TRBJ1-6; D is possibly TRBD1 (5 bases). Trimming took 1 base from V and 9 from J, leaving 13 bases between them. The CDR3 contains 15 residues. Germline V CDR1 and CDR2: MDHEN, SYDVKM. The CDR3 DNA reads as TGTGCCAGCAGTTTATCTGGGGGGATTAGTTCACCCCTCCACTTT. Its translation is CASSLSGGISSPLHF.

The chain has TRBV21-1 and TRBJ1-6. TRBV21-1 is given as a pseudogene. This CDR3 is built from 20 residues. The DNA of the CDR3 is TGTGCCAGCAGCAAATCGACCGGGGGACCCAGGGCCGATTATAATTCACCCCTCCACTTT. Its protein is CASSKSTGGPRADYNSPLHF.

The chain carries TRBV19 and TRBJ1-5, with D maybe TRBD1 (5 bases). From germline, CDR1 is LNHDA and CDR2 SQIVND (reference sequence). The CDR3 is 12 amino acids. V dropped 8 bases and J dropped 8 bases, with 13 bases sitting between them. The CDR3 loop is CASGDGGKPQHF. The DNA of the CDR3 is TGTGCCAGTGGGGACGGGGGGAAGCCCCAGCATTTT.

This clone was found once. The V and J genes are TRBV14 and TRBJ2-1, with unresolved D. This CDR3 contains 16 residues. V lost 4 bases, J lost 0 bases, and 13 bases lay in between. The germline V gene encodes CDR1 SGHDN and CDR2 FVKESK. CDR3 in DNA: TGTGCCAGCAGCCCATTAGTTGGAAGCTCCTACAATGAGCAGTTCTTC. Translating it yields CASSPLVGSSYNEQFF.

This chain connects TRBV3-1 (or the pseudogene TRBV3-2) to TRBJ2-5, with TRBD2 matching over 7 bases. CDR1 and CDR2 (germline): LGHDT, YNNKEL (reference sequence). Trimming removed 1 base from V and 1 base from J; junction bases left unmatched: 6. The CDR3 is 16 amino acids. The CDR3 bases are TGTGCCAGCAGCCAAGCCCCGGGACTACCCCAAGAGACCCAGTACTTC. This codes for CASSQAPGLPQETQYF.

The chain recombines TRBV3-1 (or the pseudogene TRBV3-2) with TRBJ1-2; D call uncertain. Trimming left V 1 base short and J 8 bases short, with 8 bases between. Germline CDR1 LGHDT, CDR2 YNNKEL (reference sequence). CDR3 size: 12 residues. CDR3 amino acids: CASSQGWEGYTF. The CDR3 DNA reads TGTGCCAGCAGCCAAGGCTGGGAAGGCTACACCTTC.

This clone was picked up one time. This sequence joins TRBV10-2 and TRBJ1-5, with D possibly matching TRBD1 (5 bases). Per germline, CDR1 WSHSY and CDR2 SAAADI. The germline V and J ends were trimmed by 8 bases and 0 bases, with 17 bases remaining between them. This CDR3 comprises 16 residues. CDR3 protein: CASQLGDRPSNQPQHF. CDR3 nucleotides: TGCGCCAGCCAATTGGGAGACAGACCTAGCAATCAGCCCCAGCATTTT.

The chain recombines TRBV27 with TRBJ2-2, with TRBD2 identical over 8 bases. Germline values: CDR1 MNHEY, CDR2 SMNVEV (reference sequence). The CDR3 is 15 amino acids. J gave up 2 bases and V 3 bases, and 2 bases lay outside the gene matches. For the CDR3, the DNA is TGTGCCAGCAGTTTTACTAGCGGAAACACCGGGGAGCTGTTTTTT. Amino acid sequence: CASSFTSGNTGELFF.

V is TRBV12-3 or TRBV12-4 and J is TRBJ1-1; D gene unclear. The CDR3 totals 11 residues. Trimming removed 0 bases from V and 6 bases from J, with 2 bases in between. DNA of the CDR3: TGTGCCAGCAGTTTAGCCTCTGAAGCTTTCTTT. Translation: CASSLASEAFF.

A single count supports this clone. The V call is TRBV7-2, the J call TRBJ1-4; 8 positions agree with TRBD1. The germline gives CDR1 SGHTA, CDR2 FQGNSA. With 5 bases clipped from V and 0 bases from J, the junction kept 11 bases outside the gene matches. The length of the CDR3 is 18 residues. CDR3 loop: CASSKIPGQGSTNEKLFF. CDR3 nucleotide sequence: TGTGCCAGCAGCAAAATTCCCGGACAGGGATCAACTAATGAAAAACTGTTTTTT.

This chain joins TRBV14 and TRBJ2-3; TRBD2 aligns across 10 bases. V dropped 5 bases and J dropped 2; count of bases not matched to a gene: 7. The CDR3 extends over 16 amino acids. The germline gives CDR1 SGHDN, CDR2 FVKESK. CDR3 in DNA: TGTGCCAGCAGCTCGATAGCGGGAGGCTACACAGATACGCAGTATTTT. Amino acids: CASSSIAGGYTDTQYF. The variable domain in full, with the rest retrieved from reference TRBV14 and TRBJ2-3, is EAGVTQFPSHSVIEKGQTVTLRCDPISGHDNLYWYRRVMGKEIKFLLHFVKESKQDESGMPNNRFLAERTGGTYSTLKVQPAELEDSGVYFCASSSIAGGYTDTQYFGPGTRLTVL.